Below are 25 T cell receptor beta chains sequenced from a single sample in a study of blood T cell repertoires in COVID-19. Clones were read by immunoSEQ multiplex PCR, and TCRdb kept only the in-frame ones, dropping some. Of more than 70,000 clones detected, 86% appear once; the ten largest clones hold around 20%. Sequenced material: peripheral blood. The receptors stem from a woman older than 75 with acute or convalescent COVID-19.

The table lists this clone with a count of one. The chain couples TRBV7-3 to TRBJ2-7, with 11 bases identical to TRBD2. The CDR3 consists of 17 residues. With V trimmed by 1 base and J by 5 bases, 10 bases remained unmatched. Looked up from germline, CDR1 is SGHTA and CDR2 is FQGTGA. CDR3 loop: CASSLMRIGTSGHEQYF. CDR3 DNA: TGTGCCAGCAGCTTAATGAGGATCGGGACTAGCGGCCACGAGCAGTACTTC.

This chain links TRBV2 with TRBJ1-5; D may be TRBD1 (5 bases). The ends were cut back, 6 bases at V and 0 bases at J, with 12 bases in the middle. Germline assignment: CDR1 SNHLY and CDR2 FYNNEI. The CDR3 contains 15 residues. The CDR3 loop is CASSKDTYSNQPQHF. CDR3 nucleotide sequence: TGTGCCAGCAGCAAGGACACGTATAGCAATCAGCCCCAGCATTTT.

V is TRBV3-1 (or the pseudogene TRBV3-2) and J is TRBJ2-7; 9 bases map to TRBD1. The V segment lost 1 base and the J segment 4 bases; nucleotides outside the gene matches: 5. Germline V gene lookup returns CDR1 LGHDT and CDR2 YNNKEL (reference sequence). CDR3 length: 15 residues. Here the CDR3 DNA reads TGTGCCAGCAGCCAAGCCGGGACAGGGAGGTACGAGCAGTACTTC. Protein product: CASSQAGTGRYEQYF.

The chain carries TRBV28 and TRBJ2-5; D not certain. Deletions cut 3 bases from V and 5 bases from J, with 19 bases between. This CDR3 comprises 16 residues. In germline, CDR1 is MDHEN, CDR2 SYDVKM. CDR3 nucleotides: TGTGCCAGCAGTTTTTTTCGATCGGTTATCGCGGAGACCCAGTACTTC. Translation gives CASSFFRSVIAETQYF. The variable domain in full, with the rest retrieved from reference TRBV28 and TRBJ2-5, is DVKVTQSSRYLVKRTGEKVFLECVQDMDHENMFWYRQDPGLGLRLIYFSYDVKMKEKGDIPEGYSVSREKKERFSLILESASTNQTSMYLCASSFFRSVIAETQYFGPGTRLLVL.

The rearrangement links TRBV19 to TRBJ2-7, with D possibly TRBD1 on 5 matching bases. Looked up from germline, CDR1 is LNHDA and CDR2 is SQIVND (reference sequence). The CDR3 runs to 13 residues. Trimming removed 4 bases at V and 2 bases at J, with 9 bases between. This CDR3 is CASSRAGPYEQYF. As DNA, the CDR3 is TGTGCCAGTAGTAGGGCAGGGCCCTACGAGCAGTACTTC.

This clone came up a few times. V usage is TRBV6-5 and J usage is TRBJ2-1; the match to TRBD2 covers 7 bases. The CDR3 is made up of 14 amino acids. With V trimmed by 6 bases and J by 2 bases, 4 bases remained unmatched. CDR1 MNHEY and CDR2 SVGAGI come from the germline V gene. The CDR3 loop reads CASSTSGAYNEQFF. The CDR3 DNA reads as TGTGCCAGCAGCACCAGCGGGGCCTACAATGAGCAGTTCTTC.

CDR3 loop: CASSLGRTSGGPYNEQFF. The CDR3 DNA reads TGTGCCAGTAGTCTCGGACGGACTAGCGGGGGGCCCTACAATGAGCAGTTCTTC. J is TRBJ2-1 and V is TRBV19, with 14 positions matching TRBD2. CDR1 is LNHDA, CDR2 SQIVND, per germline (reference sequence). The V and J ends lost 5 bases and 2 bases, in that order; junction bases with no gene match: 8. The CDR3 loop spans 18 amino acids. Based on the CDR3 plus reference TRBV19 and TRBJ2-1, the full variable domain is DGGITQSPKYLFRKEGQNVTLSCEQNLNHDAMYWYRQDPGQGLRLIYYSQIVNDFQKGDIAEGYSVSREKKESFPLTVTSAQKNPTAFYLCASSLGRTSGGPYNEQFFGPGTRLTVL.

V usage is TRBV7-3 and J usage is TRBJ2-5, with 7 nucleotides matching TRBD1. V shed 6 bases, J shed 3 bases, and the junction held 4 bases outside the gene matches. Germline V CDR1 and CDR2: SGHTA, FQGTGA. This CDR3 region has 13 residues. In DNA form, the CDR3 reads TGTGCCAGCAGGTCCGGGACAGAAGAGACCCAGTACTTC. Protein: CASRSGTEETQYF.

CDR3 DNA: TGTGCCAGCAGCTTAGTAGCCCCCTCCTACGAGCAGTACTTC. Its translation is CASSLVAPSYEQYF. This chain links TRBV7-8 with TRBJ2-7; D gene uncertain. This CDR3 has 14 residues. V dropped 1 base and J dropped 0 bases, with 7 bases sitting between them. Germline-derived CDR1 and CDR2 are SGHVS and FQNEAQ.

The chain has TRBV11-2 and TRBJ2-6, with D possibly being TRBD1 (6 bases). Trimming cost V 6 bases and J 0 bases, with 12 bases left between them. The CDR3 is 16 amino acids. Germline-derived CDR1 and CDR2 are SGHAT and FQNNGV. DNA for the CDR3: TGTGCCAGCAGGGACAGAATATTCTCTGGGGCCAACGTCCTGACTTTC. This translates into CASRDRIFSGANVLTF.

This chain connects TRBV7-9 to TRBJ2-3; maybe TRBD1 (6 bases). There are 15 residues in the CDR3. Germline V gene sequence: CDR1 SEHNR, CDR2 FQNEAQ (reference sequence). The V and J ends lost 3 bases and 1 base respectively, with 11 bases between them. The CDR3 sequence: CASSLSGVGTDTQYF. The CDR3 coding sequence is TGTGCCAGCAGCTTGTCAGGGGTCGGCACAGATACGCAGTATTTT.

V is TRBV27 and J is TRBJ1-4, with D tentatively TRBD1 (5 bases). This CDR3 region has 15 residues. The V and J ends lost 8 bases and 8 bases respectively, with 21 bases between them. Germline V gene lookup returns CDR1 MNHEY and CDR2 SMNVEV (reference sequence). This CDR3 is CASLTARGEEEKLFF. CDR3 sequence (DNA): TGTGCCAGCCTAACCGCCCGGGGGGAGGAGGAAAAACTGTTTTTT. The variable domain in full, with the rest retrieved from reference TRBV27 and TRBJ1-4, is EAQVTQNPRYLITVTGKKLTVTCSQNMNHEYMSWYRQDPGLGLRQIYYSMNVEVTDKGDVPEGYKVSRKEKRNFPLILESPSPNQTSLYFCASLTARGEEEKLFFGSGTQLSVL.

The count of this clone is one. The chain couples TRBV5-1 to TRBJ1-3; tentatively, D is TRBD1 (6 bases). The CDR3 loop spans 13 amino acids. Germline V gives CDR1 SGHRS, CDR2 YFSETQ. Trimming stripped 3 bases from V and 2 bases from J, with 6 bases between. In DNA, the CDR3 is TGCGCCAGCAGCTCAGGGGCTGGAAACACCATATATTTT. Protein sequence: CASSSGAGNTIYF.

V gene TRBV21-1 combines with J gene TRBJ2-5; no check of the table's D call, TRBD1, against the DNA was made. TRBV21-1 corresponds to a pseudogene. CDR3 length: 14 residues. The DNA for the CDR3 is TGTGCCAGCAGGAAAGCGGGGGCCGAAGAGACCCAGTACTTC. It codes for CASRKAGAEETQYF.

The V call is TRBV28, the J call TRBJ1-3; 8 positions agree with TRBD1. This CDR3 spans 11 amino acids. Germline CDR1 MDHEN, CDR2 SYDVKM. Germline trimming cut 6 bases from V and 15 bases from J; bases unmatched to any gene: 7. The CDR3 spells CASSTTGATYF. In DNA, the CDR3 is TGTGCCAGCAGCACGACAGGGGCCACATATTTT.

The rearrangement joins TRBV11-3 to TRBJ1-4; tentative D call: TRBD1 (6 bases). The germline V gene encodes CDR1 SGHNT and CDR2 YENEEA. This CDR3 has 14 amino acids. With 5 bases removed from V and 7 bases from J, the gap between germline ends came to 14 bases. The CDR3 DNA reads TGTGCCAGCAGCAGCCTACAGGGAACTGAAAAACTGTTTTTT. This translates into CASSSLQGTEKLFF.

The gene calls are TRBV9 and TRBJ2-3; tentatively, D is TRBD2 (5 bases). The CDR3 totals 15 residues. Trimming stripped 4 bases from V and 1 base from J, with 13 bases between. Germline-derived CDR1 and CDR2 are SGDLS and YYNGEE. The CDR3 protein is CASSNWMGGTDTQYF. DNA of the CDR3: TGTGCCAGCAGCAACTGGATGGGAGGCACAGATACGCAGTATTTT.

The genes are TRBV5-1 and TRBJ1-1; possible D gene TRBD1, 6 bases. From germline, CDR1 is SGHRS and CDR2 YFSETQ. The CDR3 loop spans 15 amino acids. The V and J ends lost 0 bases and 4 bases respectively, with 13 bases between them. The CDR3 nucleotides read TGCGCCAGCAGCTTGGAGGGGGGGCCAGGCACTGAAGCTTTCTTT. Residues: CASSLEGGPGTEAFF.

CDR3: CASSLERNYGYTF. The CDR3 region has the DNA TGTGCCAGCAGCTTGGAACGGAACTATGGCTACACCTTC. The chain carries TRBV5-4 and TRBJ1-2; D is unclear. Trimming removed 0 bases from V and 2 bases from J, with 5 bases in between. The CDR3 consists of 13 residues. The germline CDR1 and CDR2 sequences are SGHNT and YYREEE (reference sequence).

J is TRBJ1-5 and V is TRBV2; a weak D match, TRBD1 (6 bases). V was shortened by 6 bases and J by 0 bases, with 12 bases between the two germline ends. The CDR3 has 15 amino acids. Germline V gene data show CDR1 as SNHLY and CDR2 as FYNNEI. CDR3 amino acids: CASRVYRDSNQPQHF. In nucleotides, the CDR3 is TGTGCCAGCAGAGTTTACAGGGATAGCAATCAGCCCCAGCATTTT.

The chain employs TRBV5-1 and TRBJ2-2; 10 bases are shared with TRBD2. The CDR3 covers 16 residues. Germline CDR1 reads SGHRS; CDR2 reads YFSETQ. Trimming took 4 bases from V and 0 from J; bases not matched to a gene: 3. The CDR3 nucleotides read TGCGCCAGCAGCCCTAGCGGGGGCGCGAACACCGGGGAGCTGTTTTTT. As protein: CASSPSGGANTGELFF.

This clone has a single count. The J gene is TRBJ2-6, the V gene TRBV7-3, with 9 nucleotides matching TRBD1. CDR1 is SGHTA and CDR2 is FQGTGA in the germline V gene. V was clipped by 5 bases and J by 0 bases; unmatched bases: 5. This CDR3 contains 17 residues. The CDR3 sequence is CASSGRDRVSGANVLTF. As DNA, the CDR3 is TGTGCCAGCAGCGGCCGGGACAGGGTCTCTGGGGCCAACGTCCTGACTTTC.

The chain links TRBV7-3 to TRBJ2-7, with a possible D match to TRBD1 (7 bases). CDR1 and CDR2 (germline): SGHTA, FQGTGA. Deletions cut 5 bases from V and 3 bases from J, with 17 bases between. The CDR3 runs to 15 residues. CDR3 region: CASSPQGGKNYEQYF. CDR3 nucleotides: TGTGCCAGCAGCCCCCAGGGGGGCAAGAACTACGAGCAGTACTTC.

This clone was observed once. The genes are TRBV19 and TRBJ1-1; 8 nucleotides agree with TRBD1. Germline lookup yields CDR1 LNHDA and CDR2 SQIVND (reference sequence). V shed 5 bases and J 5 bases; nucleotides not matched to a gene: 7. The CDR3 is 14 residues long. CDR3 protein: CASSHQGAGTEAFF. DNA of the CDR3: TGTGCCAGTAGTCACCAGGGGGCTGGTACTGAAGCTTTCTTT.

The chain combines TRBV24-1 with TRBJ2-7, with 10 bases that match TRBD1. V dropped 4 bases and J dropped 2; count of bases not matched to a gene: 7. CDR3 length equals 16 residues. Germline lookup yields CDR1 KGHDR and CDR2 SFDVKD. The DNA of the CDR3 is TGTGCCACCAGTGACCATAGACAGGGGGCGGCCTACGAGCAGTACTTC. This sequence encodes CATSDHRQGAAYEQYF.